These T cell receptor beta chains were read from a single sample in a study of blood T cell repertoires in COVID-19. Method: immunoSEQ multiplex PCR; TCRdb's copy keeps in-frame clones and lacks some. The sample has around 160,000 clones; around 87% are singletons. Sequencing input: peripheral blood. The receptors were sampled from a man aged 18 to 30 with acute or convalescent COVID-19. Each CDR3 is given with its conserved first and last residue. The D gene is left open where the match is weak. Not all rows give a size; the values are once, few, many and, for expanded clones, a class.

>TRBD1|once|TRBJ2-1|TRBV9
CASSPPGQGSYNEQFF
TGTGCCAGCAGCCCCCCGGGACAGGGGAGTTACAATGAGCAGTTCTTC
>NA|NA|TRBJ2-1|TRBV6-5
CASSYSRGNEQFF
TGTGCCAGCAGTTACTCGAGAGGCAATGAGCAGTTCTTC
>NA|NA|TRBJ2-1|TRBV24-1
CATSDPRTTNLVNEQFF
TGTGCCACCAGTGATCCCAGGACTACAAACCTGGTCAATGAGCAGTTCTTC
>NA|NA|TRBJ1-1|TRBV11-2
CASSRIQTGVRGAFF
TGTGCCAGCAGCCGAATACAGACAGGCGTCCGGGGAGCTTTCTTT
>NA|NA|TRBJ2-1|TRBV10-3
CAISFKIQGSYNEQFF
TGTGCCATCAGCTTTAAAATTCAGGGCTCCTACAATGAGCAGTTCTTC
>NA|NA|TRBJ2-7|TRBV21-1
CASSRQGVAIYEQYF
TGTGCCAGCAGTCGCCAGGGGGTGGCGATCTACGAGCAGTACTTC
>NA|NA|TRBJ1-4|TRBV18
CASSALAGSVEKLFF
TGTGCCAGCTCTGCCCTAGCGGGCTCCGTCGAAAAACTGTTTTTT
>TRBD1|NA|TRBJ1-1|TRBV4-2
CASSQDLTGRSGTEAFF
TGTGCCAGCAGCCAAGACCTGACAGGGAGGAGTGGGACTGAAGCTTTCTTT
>NA|NA|TRBJ1-5|TRBV5-8
CASSLEQGDQPQHF
TGTGCCAGCAGCTTGGAACAGGGCGACCAGCCCCAGCATTTT
>NA|few|TRBJ1-3|TRBV6-5
CASSYSGQLSGNTIYF
TGTGCCAGCAGTTACTCGGGGCAACTCTCTGGAAACACCATATATTTT
>TRBD2|NA|TRBJ2-2|TRBV6-1
CASSERGGSIGELFF
TGTGCCAGCAGTGAGCGGGGGGGCAGTATCGGGGAGCTGTTTTTT
>TRBD1|NA|TRBJ1-3|TRBV30
CAWSKQLTGQGLSGNTIYF
TGTGCCTGGAGTAAACAGTTAACAGGACAGGGTTTGTCTGGAAACACCATATATTTT
>TRBD1|NA|TRBJ1-1|TRBV9
CASSVGDSPGTEAFF
TGTGCCAGCAGCGTAGGGGACAGCCCGGGCACTGAAGCTTTCTTT
>NA|NA|TRBJ2-1|TRBV7-8
CASSKPPWAVVDEQFF
TGTGCCAGCAGCAAACCCCCATGGGCTGTAGTCGATGAGCAGTTCTTC
>TRBD1|NA|TRBJ2-1|TRBV6-5
CASTGQGGNEQFF
TGTGCCAGCACCGGACAGGGTGGGAATGAGCAGTTCTTC
>NA|NA|TRBJ1-6|TRBV9
CASSPGTPSYNSPLHF
TGTGCCAGCAGCCCAGGGACACCGTCCTATAATTCACCCCTCCACTTT
>NA|NA|TRBJ2-3|TRBV6-5
CASTRDSLTDTQYF
TGTGCCAGCACACGGGACTCCCTGACAGATACGCAGTATTTT
>TRBD1|NA|TRBJ2-5|TRBV9
CASSAPGGKETQYF
TGTGCCAGCAGCGCCCCAGGGGGCAAAGAGACCCAGTACTTC
>NA|NA|TRBJ2-3|TRBV13
CASSTEGDADTQYF
TGTGCCAGCAGCACAGAAGGGGATGCAGATACGCAGTATTTT
>NA|few|TRBJ1-5|TRBV6-1
CASSEGREYQPQHF
TGTGCCAGCAGTGAAGGTCGAGAGTATCAGCCCCAGCATTTT
>NA|NA|TRBJ1-3|TRBV28
CASSSLLRAGNTIYF
TGTGCCAGCAGTTCCCTTCTCAGGGCCGGAAACACCATATATTTT
>TRBD1|NA|TRBJ1-4|TRBV28
CASRSEQGRREKLFF
TGTGCCAGCAGATCTGAACAGGGGCGGAGGGAAAAACTGTTTTTT
>NA|few|TRBJ1-5|TRBV11-2
CASSVNSNQPQHF
TGTGCCAGCAGCGTCAATAGCAATCAGCCCCAGCATTTT
>TRBD1|NA|TRBJ1-2|TRBV28
CASSLTGAYGYTF
TGTGCCAGCAGCCTCACAGGGGCCTATGGCTACACCTTC
>TRBD1|NA|TRBJ2-5|TRBV6-1
CASSEETGGQETQYF
TGTGCCAGCAGTGAAGAGACAGGGGGACAAGAGACCCAGTACTTC
>NA|NA|TRBJ2-1|TRBV19
CASVRVALTYNEQFF
TGTGCCAGTGTTCGGGTAGCCTTAACCTACAATGAGCAGTTCTTC
>TRBD1|once|TRBJ2-1|TRBV19
CASSPQGAGFF
TGTGCCAGTAGCCCTCAGGGGGCCGGGTTCTTC
>NA|NA|TRBJ2-3|TRBV19
CASSIKGPPDTQYF
TGTGCCAGTAGTATAAAGGGGCCTCCAGATACGCAGTATTTT
>TRBD1|NA|TRBJ2-3|TRBV5-1
CASSQGAGDTQYF
TGCGCCAGCTCGCAGGGGGCTGGAGATACGCAGTATTTT
>TRBD1|NA|TRBJ2-7|TRBV20-1
CSALQGYEQYF
TGCAGTGCTTTACAGGGGTACGAGCAGTACTTC
>NA|NA|TRBJ2-1|TRBV9
CASSVVGGGPNEQFF
TGTGCCAGCAGCGTAGTGGGCGGGGGCCCAAATGAGCAGTTCTTC
>TRBD2|NA|TRBJ2-5|TRBV27
CASSLKGLAPETQYF
TGTGCCAGCAGTTTAAAGGGACTAGCTCCCGAGACCCAGTACTTC
>NA|NA|TRBJ1-1|TRBV15
CATSRDFGTEAFF
TGTGCCACCAGCAGAGATTTCGGGACAGAAGCTTTCTTT
>NA|NA|TRBJ1-5|TRBV2
CASKGREENQPQHF
TGTGCCAGCAAGGGCAGGGAGGAAAATCAGCCCCAGCATTTT
>NA|NA|TRBJ1-5|TRBV19
CASAERGYNQPQHF
TGTGCCAGTGCCGAGCGGGGGTACAATCAGCCCCAGCATTTT
>NA|NA|TRBJ1-6|TRBV27
CASSPNPGTFSSYNSPLHF
TGTGCCAGCAGTCCCAACCCCGGGACATTTAGCTCCTATAATTCACCCCTCCACTTT
>NA|NA|TRBJ1-1|TRBV6-5
CASSTNRGRGTEAFF
TGTGCCAGCAGCACAAACCGGGGGAGGGGGACTGAAGCTTTCTTT
>NA|NA|TRBJ2-4|TRBV6-5
CATALALAKNIQYF
TGTGCCACCGCACTCGCGCTAGCCAAAAACATTCAGTACTTC
>TRBD2|NA|TRBJ2-5|TRBV5-1
CASSLGLAGGKETQYF
TGCGCCAGCAGCTTGGGATTAGCGGGGGGGAAAGAGACCCAGTACTTC
>NA|NA|TRBJ1-1|TRBV2
CASNMGRNTEAFF
TGTGCCAGCAATATGGGCAGGAACACTGAAGCTTTCTTT
>NA|once|TRBJ1-2|TRBV29-1
CSVRGKNYGYTF
TGCAGCGTTCGCGGGAAGAACTATGGCTACACCTTC
>NA|NA|TRBJ2-5|TRBV4-1
CASGLATRAGETQYF
TGCGCCAGTGGCCTAGCGACTAGGGCGGGAGAGACCCAGTACTTC
>NA|NA|TRBJ1-1|TRBV3-1/TRBV3-2
CASSQGTGNTEAFF
TGTGCCAGCAGCCAAGGGACTGGGAACACTGAAGCTTTCTTT
>NA|once|TRBJ2-5|TRBV4-1
CASSQGAEWETQYF
TGCGCCAGCAGCCAAGGAGCGGAGTGGGAGACCCAGTACTTC
>NA|NA|TRBJ1-5|TRBV21-1
CASSRLPGQGRSNQPQHF
TGTGCCAGCAGCAGACTCCCGGGACAGGGACGGAGCAATCAGCCCCAGCATTTT
>TRBD1|NA|TRBJ1-6|TRBV7-2
CASRPTGEAHNSPLHF
TGTGCCAGCAGGCCGACAGGGGAGGCCCATAATTCACCCCTCCACTTT
>TRBD1|NA|TRBJ2-1|TRBV7-9
CASRTTGDEQFF
TGTGCCAGCAGGACGACAGGGGATGAGCAGTTCTTC
>TRBD2|NA|TRBJ2-2|TRBV9
CASSASTGGAFGELFF
TGTGCCAGCAGCGCCAGTACCGGGGGGGCTTTCGGGGAGCTGTTTTTT
>NA|once|TRBJ1-5|TRBV30
CAWSGELRQPQHF
TGTGCCTGGAGTGGAGAGCTACGGCAGCCCCAGCATTTT
>NA|NA|TRBJ1-5|TRBV21-1
CASSADTGVVQPQHF
TGTGCCAGCAGCGCCGACACAGGGGTTGTACAGCCCCAGCATTTT
>TRBD1|NA|TRBJ1-4|TRBV28
CASSSGQGSEKLFF
TGTGCCAGCAGCTCGGGACAGGGAAGTGAAAAACTGTTTTTT